This entry features one TCR beta chain sequence. These data are taken from a study of OX40 agonist ivuxolimab in advanced cancers. The CDR3 consists of 13 residues. Per the germline V gene, CDR1 is SEHNR and CDR2 is FQNEAQ (reference sequence). V shed 4 bases and J shed 2 bases, with 9 bases lying between them. Only in-frame clones appear in the TCRdb table, and some are missing; sequencing was by immunoSEQ multiplex PCR. The data hold nearly 80,000 clones, with 84% observed a single time. The genes are TRBV7-9 and TRBJ2-7; D ambiguous. Material: CD4+ or CD8+ T cells sorted from blood, obtained in a trial of the OX40 agonist ivuxolimab. The TCR was taken from an adult with an advanced solid tumor such as melanoma, head and neck, liver or kidney cancer. CDR3 sequence: CASSSALTYEQYF. The DNA of the CDR3 is TGTGCCAGCAGCTCCGCGTTAACCTACGAGCAGTACTTC.